This entry describes one T cell receptor (beta chain). The data originate from a study of identical twins. Trimming stripped 4 bases from V and 7 bases from J, with 16 bases between. Per the germline V gene, CDR1 is MGHRA and CDR2 is YSYEKL. The CDR3 contains 14 residues. TCRdb passed the 5' RACE reads through MiXCR, listing each CDR3 protein once. The data hold around 670,000 distinct CDR3 sequences, with around 6% observed a single time. This receptor was obtained from a man younger than 35 in good health. This chain links TRBV4-1 with TRBJ1-1, with D possibly matching TRBD1 (6 bases). Sequenced: naive T cells sorted from blood. CDR3 in amino acids: CASSPRAGVGEAFF. The CDR3 DNA sequence: TGCGCCAGCAGCCCCCGCGCAGGGGTGGGTGAAGCTTTCTTT.